Shown below are 23 T cell receptor beta chains from a single sample sequenced in a study of T-cell reconstitution after alpha-beta-depleted transplantation in children. A library of TCRbeta sequences, prepared with unique molecular identifiers, was generated. MiXCR, applied by TCRdb to the PCR reads, yields one record per CDR3 protein. The sample has around 600,000 distinct CDR3 sequences; about 11% are singletons. The specimen comprised PBMCs from the stem cell graft donor, sampled from the stem cell graft. These receptor sequences come from a human donor who donated a stem cell graft to a child with acute myeloid leukemia.

This clonotype was seen more than once but under ten times. The J gene is TRBJ1-4, the V gene TRBV18; possibly TRBD1 for D (6 bases). CDR1 is KGHSH, CDR2 LQKENI, per germline. Deletions cut 8 bases from V and 7 bases from J, with 23 bases between. The CDR3 runs to 16 residues. CDR3 region: CASLSWGGGEGEKLFF. DNA for the CDR3: TGTGCCAGCCTCAGTTGGGGGGGGGGCGAGGGTGAAAAACTGTTTTTT.

This clonotype has a count of ten or more. This rearrangement joins TRBV4-3 to TRBJ2-5, with TRBD2 matching 8 bases. This CDR3 is 17 amino acids long. V gave up 6 bases and J gave up 3 bases; unmatched junction bases: 15. The V gene's germline CDR1 is LGHNA and CDR2 YSLEER. CDR3 region: CASSPGVSGNHEETQYF. In DNA, the CDR3 is TGCGCCAGCAGTCCAGGGGTTAGCGGGAACCACGAAGAGACCCAGTACTTC.

The chain links TRBV10-3 to TRBJ2-6; D ambiguous. The germline V and J ends were trimmed by 1 base and 2 bases, with 9 bases remaining between them. This CDR3 comprises 16 residues. Per the germline V gene, CDR1 is ENHRY and CDR2 is SYGVKD. CDR3 sequence reads: CAISEWMGTGANVLTF. The CDR3, as DNA: TGTGCCATCAGTGAGTGGATGGGGACTGGGGCCAACGTCCTGACTTTC.

Ten or more counts support this clonotype. The chain couples TRBV12-3 or TRBV12-4 to TRBJ2-2, with TRBD2 identical over 8 bases. The CDR3 totals 14 residues. The J segment lost 6 bases and the V segment lost 6 bases, leaving 6 bases of the junction unmatched. The CDR3 DNA is TGTGCCAGCAGAGGTAGCGGGGTTTCCGGGGAGCTGTTTTTT. Translated, it gives CASRGSGVSGELFF.

CDR3 residues: CASSQEVRTSGPYEQYF. In nucleotides, the CDR3 is TGTGCCAGCAGCCAAGAGGTTCGGACTAGCGGACCCTACGAGCAGTACTTC. The chain uses TRBV4-2 and TRBJ2-7, with TRBD2 matching 10 bases. This CDR3 has 17 amino acids. Germline lookup yields CDR1 LGHNA and CDR2 YNFKEQ. The junction had 7 bases not matched to a gene; V was cut back by 0 bases and J by 2 bases.

Remarks on this clonotype: A much larger clone lies one base from this, so it may be a read error. The V gene is TRBV12-3 or TRBV12-4, the J gene TRBJ1-5; a possible D gene is TRBD1 (5 bases). This CDR3 has 14 amino acids. The CDR3 nucleotides are TGTGCCAGCACTCTCTGGGGGAGCAATCATCCCCAGCATTTT. It codes for CASTLWGSNHPQHF.

This clonotype was observed a handful of times. The chain uses TRBV3-1 and TRBJ2-5; 10 bases align to TRBD2. The germline V gene has CDR1 LGHDT and CDR2 YNNKEL (reference sequence). The CDR3 length is 15 residues. V dropped 3 bases and J dropped 4; count of bases not matched to a gene: 5. The CDR3 DNA reads TGTGCCAGCAGCCATCAGCGGGAGGGGGGAGAGACCCAGTACTTC. Translation gives CASSHQREGGETQYF.

This clonotype was seen repeatedly, ten times or more. The chain combines TRBV24-1 with TRBJ2-2; D might be TRBD1 (6 bases). The germline gives CDR1 KGHDR, CDR2 SFDVKD. V lost 10 bases, J lost 0 bases, and 8 bases lay in between. The CDR3 extends over 13 amino acids. CDR3 sequence: CATGTSNTGELFF. CDR3 nucleotides: TGTGCCACGGGGACATCGAACACCGGGGAGCTGTTTTTT.

This clonotype was detected only a few times. The J gene is TRBJ2-1, the V gene TRBV5-6; TRBD2 matches at 13 bases. V shed 6 bases and J 7 bases; nucleotides not matched to a gene: 10. This CDR3 is 16 amino acids long. Germline V CDR1 and CDR2: SGHDT, YYEEEE. Here the CDR3 DNA reads TGTGCCAGCATCCTCGGACTAGCGGGAGATTTGAATGAGCAGTTCTTC. This codes for CASILGLAGDLNEQFF.

This chain connects TRBV20-1 to TRBJ2-1; weak D call: TRBD2 (5 bases). CDR1 and CDR2 from the germline V gene are DFQATT and SNEGSKA (reference sequence). The CDR3 consists of 16 residues. Trimming removed 3 bases from V and 0 bases from J, with 15 bases in between. The CDR3: CSARDRAASSYNEQFF. CDR3 in DNA: TGCAGTGCTAGGGACCGAGCGGCGAGCTCCTACAATGAGCAGTTCTTC.

The V and J genes are TRBV27 and TRBJ2-1, with TRBD1 as a possible D gene (6 bases). V lost 2 bases to trimming and J lost 8 bases, with 13 bases between them. Looked up from germline, CDR1 is MNHEY and CDR2 is SMNVEV (reference sequence). CDR3 length equals 14 residues. The CDR3 region has the DNA TGTGCCAGCAGTTTAAAGGCAGGGGTTCATGAGCAGTTCTTC. It is translated as CASSLKAGVHEQFF.

A few counts support this clonotype. The V call is TRBV24-1, the J call TRBJ2-2, with 13 bases matching TRBD2. Trimming took 12 bases from V and 5 from J; bases not matched to a gene: 8. The CDR3 consists of 15 residues. Germline CDR1 reads KGHDR; CDR2 reads SFDVKD. CDR3 sequence: CAATSGRAGTGELFF. The CDR3, as DNA: TGTGCCGCTACTAGCGGGAGGGCAGGGACCGGGGAGCTGTTTTTT.

This clonotype has more than one count but fewer than ten. The rearrangement joins TRBV9 to TRBJ2-3; possibly TRBD1 for D (5 bases). The germline V and J ends were trimmed by 2 bases and 2 bases, with 12 bases remaining between them. Germline V CDR1 and CDR2: SGDLS, YYNGEE. The CDR3 is made up of 15 amino acids. The CDR3 reads CASSVIGAPTDTQYF. For the CDR3, the DNA is TGTGCCAGCAGCGTGATAGGGGCCCCCACAGATACGCAGTATTTT.

This clonotype has a count of ten or more. The V call is TRBV12-3 or TRBV12-4, the J call TRBJ2-3; D is unresolved. V was trimmed by 1 base and J by 4 bases, leaving 3 bases between them. There are 12 residues in the CDR3. CDR3 in amino acids: CASSLDSDTQYF. The CDR3 DNA follows: TGTGCCAGCAGTTTAGATTCAGATACGCAGTATTTT.

Only a few counts were recorded for this clonotype. The chain recombines TRBV5-6 with TRBJ1-5; 7 bases map to TRBD1. V lost 4 bases and J lost 6; bases outside the gene matches: 10. The CDR3 spans 15 residues. Germline CDR1 and CDR2: SGHDT and YYEEEE. In DNA, the CDR3 is TGTGCCAGCAGCCTTAGACAGGGATTGATTCAGCCCCAGCATTTT. It translates to CASSLRQGLIQPQHF.

This clonotype was picked up a small number of times. The gene calls are TRBV28 and TRBJ2-1; the D gene is possibly TRBD2 (5 bases). Between the trimmed V and J ends, which lost 5 bases and 3 bases, there was a span of 11 bases. Germline V lookup: CDR1 MDHEN, CDR2 SYDVKM. CDR3 length: 14 residues. The DNA for the CDR3 is TGTGCCAGCAGTACGGGGTTGGGCTACAATGAGCAGTTCTTC. This translates into CASSTGLGYNEQFF.

The chain joins TRBV12-3 or TRBV12-4 to TRBJ1-1; 9 bases line up with TRBD1. This CDR3 has 16 residues. The V gene end was trimmed by 6 bases and the J gene end by 0 bases; junction bases not matched to a gene: 8. The CDR3 region is CASSPRDREMNTEAFF. For the CDR3, the DNA is TGTGCCAGCAGCCCAAGGGACAGGGAAATGAACACTGAAGCTTTCTTT.

This clonotype was seen more than once but under ten times. This chain connects TRBV12-3 or TRBV12-4 to TRBJ1-5; the D is unclear. Trimming took 7 bases from V and 3 from J, leaving 4 bases between them. The CDR3 contains 11 residues. For the CDR3, the DNA is TGTGCCAGCACAGACAATCAGCCCCAGCATTTT. Its translation: CASTDNQPQHF.

This clonotype has just one count. V is TRBV20-1 and J is TRBJ1-2, with 8 positions matching TRBD1. The V and J ends lost 6 bases and 6 bases, in that order; junction bases with no gene match: 6. Germline loops: CDR1 DFQATT, CDR2 SNEGSKA (reference sequence). CDR3 size: 12 residues. The CDR3 DNA follows: TGCAGTGCGCGGACAGGGTTCAATGGCTACACCTTC. Protein product: CSARTGFNGYTF.

The chain carries TRBV24-1 and TRBJ2-1, with 12 bases matching TRBD2. The CDR3 is 18 amino acids. J was trimmed by 6 bases and V by 4 bases; bases with no gene match: 12. The germline CDR1 and CDR2 sequences are KGHDR and SFDVKD. In DNA form, the CDR3 reads TGTGCCACCAGTGACTTGTCCCTGACTAGCGGGAGTACCAATGAGCAGTTCTTC. It encodes CATSDLSLTSGSTNEQFF.

The table lists this clonotype with a few counts. The rearrangement uses TRBV7-3 and TRBJ2-3; TRBD2 matches at 13 bases. J lost 0 bases, V lost 4 bases, and 4 bases had no gene match. Germline assignment: CDR1 SGHTA and CDR2 FQGTGA. The CDR3 loop spans 17 amino acids. The CDR3 coding sequence is TGTGCCAGCAGCTCCCAGGGACTAGCGGGGAGCACAGATACGCAGTATTTT. Amino acid sequence: CASSSQGLAGSTDTQYF. Full variable domain (outside the CDR3, taken from reference TRBV7-3 and TRBJ2-3): GAGVSQTPSNKVTEKGKYVELRCDPISGHTALYWYRQSLGQGPEFLIYFQGTGAADDSGLPNDRFFAVRPEGSVSTLKIQRTERGDSAVYLCASSSQGLAGSTDTQYFGPGTRLTVL.

The J gene is TRBJ2-3, the V gene TRBV12-3 or TRBV12-4, with 7 bases aligning to TRBD1. V lost 6 bases and J lost 6; bases outside the gene matches: 12. The CDR3 is made up of 15 amino acids. The CDR3 protein is CASSRQGSAADTQYF. In DNA, the CDR3 is TGTGCCAGCAGCCGACAGGGTAGCGCCGCGGATACGCAGTATTTT.

This clonotype was found a few times. CDR3 sequence reads: CASRSDQGAGAFF. As DNA, the CDR3 is TGTGCCAGCAGGTCAGACCAGGGGGCTGGAGCTTTCTTT. This sequence joins TRBV5-6 and TRBJ1-1, with 8 nucleotides matching TRBD1. Per the germline V gene, CDR1 is SGHDT and CDR2 is YYEEEE. The J segment lost 10 bases and the V segment lost 5 bases, leaving 10 bases of the junction unmatched. The CDR3 spans 13 residues.